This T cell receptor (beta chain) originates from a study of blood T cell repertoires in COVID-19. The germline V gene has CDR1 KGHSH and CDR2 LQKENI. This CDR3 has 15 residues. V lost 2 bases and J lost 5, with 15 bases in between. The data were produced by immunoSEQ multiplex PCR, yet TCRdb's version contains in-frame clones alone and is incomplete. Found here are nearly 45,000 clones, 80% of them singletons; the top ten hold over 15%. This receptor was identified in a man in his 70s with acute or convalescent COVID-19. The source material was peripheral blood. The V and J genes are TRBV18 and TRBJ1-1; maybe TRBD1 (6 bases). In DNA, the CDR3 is TGTGCCAGCTCACCATACAGGGCTACCATAACTGAAGCTTTCTTT. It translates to CASSPYRATITEAFF.